The table lists the clone carrying this T cell receptor (beta chain) with a few counts. V lost 7 bases to trimming and J lost 0 bases, with 10 bases between them. There are 14 residues in the CDR3. The germline V gene has CDR1 LNHDA and CDR2 SQIVND (reference sequence). Original analysis: Estimation of nucleated cell counts was performed using reference gene primer amplification. Profiled with immunoSEQ multiplex PCR; TCRdb holds only in-frame clones, not every one. V and J calls and clone size are copied from that table; D and trimming were computed from the DNA. The table shows roughly 84,000 clones, with roughly 75% occurring only once. This entry comes from a study of blood T cell repertoires in COVID-19. About the research overall: Acute and convalescent COVID-19 specimens originated in the United States, Italy and Spain. T cells, B-cell-depleted T cells, or PBMCs supplied cDNA or gDNA.

Sequencing was performed on peripheral blood. V is TRBV19 and J is TRBJ2-1, with D possibly matching TRBD2 (6 bases). This TCR was recovered from a woman aged 45-65 years with acute or convalescent COVID-19. The CDR3 loop is CASTFGSSYNEQFF. The CDR3 DNA reads as TGTGCCAGTACCTTCGGGAGCTCCTACAATGAGCAGTTCTTC.